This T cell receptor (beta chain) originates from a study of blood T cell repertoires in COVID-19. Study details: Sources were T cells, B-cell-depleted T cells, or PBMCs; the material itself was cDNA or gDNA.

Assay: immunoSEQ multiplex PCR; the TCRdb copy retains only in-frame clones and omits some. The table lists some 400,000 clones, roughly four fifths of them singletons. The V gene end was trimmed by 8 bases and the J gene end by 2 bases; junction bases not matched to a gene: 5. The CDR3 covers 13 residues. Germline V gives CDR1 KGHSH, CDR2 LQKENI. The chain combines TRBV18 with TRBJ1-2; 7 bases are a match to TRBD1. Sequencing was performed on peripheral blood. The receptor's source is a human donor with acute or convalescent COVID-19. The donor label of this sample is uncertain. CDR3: CASASGQNYGYTF. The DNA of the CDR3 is TGTGCCAGCGCATCGGGACAGAACTATGGCTACACCTTC.